The rows below give T cell receptor beta chains drawn from one sample of a study of identical twins. TCRdb independently ran MiXCR on the 5' RACE reads; one entry per CDR3 protein. The table lists hundreds of thousands of distinct CDR3 sequences, around 6% of them singletons. Sequencing was performed on naive T cells sorted from blood. The receptors shown here come from a man aged 18 to 29 in good health. CDR3s include the opening cysteine and the closing phenylalanine or tryptophan. The D gene is left open where the match is weak. Size is stated for part of the rows, as once, few or many counts, or as a class when the clone is expanded.

>TRBD2|.|TRBV6-1|TRBJ2-3
TGTGCCAGCAGTAAGGTTCTAGCGGGAAGCGGTGATACGCAGTATTTT
CASSKVLAGSGDTQYF
>TRBD2|many|TRBV7-2|TRBJ2-1
TGTGCCAGCAGCCCCCCGCGGGAGGGGTACAATGAGCAGTTCTTC
CASSPPREGYNEQFF
>.|few|TRBV7-9|TRBJ1-4
TGTGCCAGCAGCCGGACAGCGGGATTGAATGAAAAACTGTTTTTT
CASSRTAGLNEKLFF
>.|few|TRBV5-1|TRBJ2-5
TGCGCCAGCAGCTTAGGACTACCGAGGGAGACCCAGTACTTC
CASSLGLPRETQYF
>.|many|TRBV12-3/TRBV12-4|TRBJ1-2
TGTGCCAGCAGTTTGCGGTTACAGGCCCACTATGGCTACACCTTC
CASSLRLQAHYGYTF
>TRBD1|many|TRBV12-3/TRBV12-4|TRBJ2-2
TGTGCCAGCAGTTTAACGGCCATCGGGACAGTGTACGCCGGGGAGCTGTTTTTT
CASSLTAIGTVYAGELFF
>.|many|TRBV7-2|TRBJ2-1
TGTGCCAGCAGCTTAGTGGCGGGGGCGAATGAGCAGTTCTTC
CASSLVAGANEQFF
>TRBD1|many|TRBV12-3/TRBV12-4|TRBJ2-7
TGTGCCAGCAGTCACGACAGGGGGCTCGAGCAGTACTTC
CASSHDRGLEQYF
>TRBD2|.|TRBV2|TRBJ2-7
TGTGCCAGCAGTTCTAGCGGGAGATCAAGCGAGCAGTACTTC
CASSSSGRSSEQYF
>TRBD2|.|TRBV9|TRBJ2-2
TGTGCCAGCAGCGCCTCGGGACTAGCGGGAGGAGCGAACACCGGGGAGCTGTTTTTT
CASSASGLAGGANTGELFF
>.|.|TRBV20-1|TRBJ2-5
TGCTGTGCTAGTGTTCGGAAAGAGACCCAGTACTTC
CCASVRKETQYF
>.|.|TRBV20-1|TRBJ2-6
TGCAGTGCTAGAACCCTCCGGGGGGCAGGCGGGGCCAACGTCCTGACTTTC
CSARTLRGAGGANVLTF
>.|many|TRBV12-3/TRBV12-4|TRBJ2-1
TGTGCCAGCACCTACGGGGATGAGCAGTTCTTC
CASTYGDEQFF
>.|few|TRBV12-3/TRBV12-4|TRBJ2-1
TGTGCCAGCAGGCTCTTCGACTCATACAATGAGCAGTTCTTC
CASRLFDSYNEQFF
>.|many|TRBV9|TRBJ1-5
TGTGCCAGCAGCGTAGAGGGGTCGAGCAATCAGCCCCAGCATTTT
CASSVEGSSNQPQHF
>.|few|TRBV7-9|TRBJ1-1
TGTGCCAGCAGCTTAGCCGACGATGAAGCTTTCTTT
CASSLADDEAFF
>.|many|TRBV4-2|TRBJ1-1
TGTGCCAGCAGCGGTGGGTTCGCTTTCTTT
CASSGGFAFF